The present entry profiles one T cell receptor beta chain with its context. This table comes from immunoSEQ multiplex PCR, and its TCRdb copy is limited to in-frame clones, with some not included. The data contain fewer than 95,000 clones, almost 95% of them singletons. These data are taken from a study of T cell changes during pregnancy in multiple sclerosis. CDR3 length: 14 residues. Trimming took 3 bases from V and 2 from J, leaving 10 bases between them. The germline gives CDR1 MNHNS, CDR2 SASEGT. Sequencing used peripheral blood, obtained in the third trimester of pregnancy. This TCR derives from a female donor with multiple sclerosis, enrolled in a pregnancy study. V is TRBV6-1 and J is TRBJ1-2, with TRBD1 as a possible D gene (6 bases). CDR3 bases: TGTGCCAGCAGTGACGCACAGGGAAACTATGGCTACACCTTC. This translates into CASSDAQGNYGYTF.